The TCR beta chain described here comes from a study of T cell responses to AZD1222 COVID-19 vaccine. Study observations and caveats: Repertoire samples came only from after the peak T cell response. Unmutated variant regions are reportedly targeted by nearly half of spike-specific TCRs.

The method was immunoSEQ multiplex PCR; TCRdb's version includes in-frame clones alone and lacks a portion of them. The data show 95,000 or so clones, 91% seen once. This CDR3 has 13 residues. The V and J ends lost 6 bases and 3 bases respectively, with 11 bases between them. From germline, CDR1 is MNHEY and CDR2 SMNVEV (reference sequence). In the case of this clone: Antigen unknown.

The TCR comes from an adult who received the AZD1222 COVID-19 vaccine. The material was peripheral blood, obtained 28 days after the second AZD1222 dose. The chain joins TRBV27 to TRBJ1-2, with D possibly TRBD1 on 5 matching bases. The CDR3 coding sequence is TGTGCCAGCAGCCCTATACAGGACTATGGCTACACCTTC. Amino acids: CASSPIQDYGYTF.